The 12 T cell receptor beta chains below were found in one sample sequenced in a study of read filtering for tumor transcriptome and immune sequencing (dated by TCRdb to 2018 to 2020). The run used an Illumina HiSeq 4000. Starting from 350 to 450 ng RNA, TCR libraries were constructed with the Immunoverse kit using molecular barcoded adaptors that cover the alpha/delta and beta/gamma chains. In TCRdb, the public reads were trimmed at Q25 with fastp and aligned with MiXCR, with productive beta chains retained. Records with the same CDR3 protein are collapsed into one entry carrying the most frequent genes and DNA. The sample data list approximately 58,000 distinct CDR3 sequences, and around 12% of these were observed just once. The ten top clones hold about a sixth of the sample. Sequenced input: a population of CD138-negative cells sorted from bone marrow. Per the publication, the cell subset or site label means: bone marrow mononuclear cells depleted of CD138+ plasma/myeloma cells by negative magnetic selection. Every receptor here comes from a donor aged 40 or older with multiple myeloma.

This clonotype came up many times. The chain is built from TRBV15 and TRBJ1-3; weak D call: TRBD1 (5 bases). This CDR3 spans 16 amino acids. CDR1 LNHNV and CDR2 YYDKDF come from the germline V gene (reference sequence). Trimming cost V 5 bases and J 0 bases, with 14 bases left between them. For the CDR3, the DNA is TGTGCCACCAGCCCTACCCTGACAGTCTCTGGAAACACCATATATTTT. Amino acids: CATSPTLTVSGNTIYF.

This clonotype was counted many times. The chain combines TRBV6-2 or TRBV6-3 with TRBJ2-6; D uncertain. This CDR3 has 16 residues. V was cut by 2 bases and J by 0 bases, with 8 bases left in between. Germline V gene data show CDR1 as MNHEY and CDR2 as SVGEGT. CDR3 coding DNA: TGTGCCAGCAGTTACGTCCGCCGCTCTGGGGCCAACGTCCTGACTTTC. This sequence encodes CASSYVRRSGANVLTF.

This clonotype has ten or more counts. This chain connects TRBV6-5 to TRBJ2-7; D remains unclear. Germline V gene data show CDR1 as MNHEY and CDR2 as SVGAGI. The CDR3 is 13 amino acids. V shed 5 bases and J shed 5 bases, with 13 bases lying between them. CDR3 bases: TGTGCCAGCAGTCAACGGAAGGGCCACGAGCAGTACTTC. As protein: CASSQRKGHEQYF.

On this clonotype itself: A much larger clone differs by one base, so this may be a read error. The V and J genes are TRBV10-1 and TRBJ2-3; no firm D call. The V gene's germline CDR1 is WNHNN and CDR2 SYGVQD (reference sequence). The CDR3 loop spans 15 amino acids. V lost 2 bases to trimming and J lost 4 bases, with 13 bases between them. This chain's CDR3 is CASSEPGSNADTQYF. CDR3 nucleotides: TGCGCCAGCAGTGAGCCCGGCAGTAACGCAGATACGCAGTATTTT.

CDR3 loop: CASRRAGTLKSNQPQHF. Here the CDR3 DNA reads TGTGCCAGCAGGCGCGCCGGGACCCTAAAGAGCAATCAGCCCCAGCATTTT. This chain links TRBV2 with TRBJ1-5, with a weak D call TRBD1 (5 bases). Germline V gene data show CDR1 as SNHLY and CDR2 as FYNNEI. The CDR3 contains 17 residues. V was clipped by 6 bases and J by 1 base, with 19 bases between them.

This clonotype has ten or more counts. The chain combines TRBV2 with TRBJ2-7; the D is unclear. The CDR3 length is 14 residues. The V gene's germline CDR1 is SNHLY and CDR2 FYNNEI. V was clipped by 2 bases and J by 1 base, with 9 bases between them. The CDR3 sequence: CASSEQAGSYEQYF. The CDR3 DNA sequence: TGTGCCAGCAGTGAACAGGCCGGGTCCTACGAGCAGTACTTC.

This clonotype showed up many times. This rearrangement joins TRBV7-6 to TRBJ2-1, with D unresolved. The V gene lost 1 base and the J gene lost 8 bases, with 6 bases spanning the gap. Germline CDR1 reads SGHVS; CDR2 reads FNYEAQ. The CDR3 has 12 residues. CDR3 DNA: TGTGCCAGCAGCTTAGTCAGGCATGAGCAGTTCTTC. As protein: CASSLVRHEQFF. The whole variable domain, remainder taken from reference TRBV7-6 and TRBJ2-1, is GAGVSQSPRYKVTKRGQDVALRCDPISGHVSLYWYRQALGQGPEFLTYFNYEAQQDKSGLPNDRFSAERPEGSISTLTIQRTEQRDSAMYRCASSLVRHEQFFGPGTRLTVL.

This clonotype appeared many times. This chain uses TRBV19 with TRBJ2-7, with 7 nucleotides matching TRBD1. Losses at the gene ends were 3 bases for V and 0 bases for J; bases not matched to a gene: 5. CDR1 LNHDA and CDR2 SQIVND come from the germline V gene (reference sequence). CDR3 length: 15 residues. The CDR3 region is CASSILTGNSYEQYF. The CDR3 DNA is TGTGCCAGTAGTATCCTGACAGGGAACTCCTACGAGCAGTACTTC.

This clonotype was recorded a few times. The rearrangement links TRBV12-3 or TRBV12-4 to TRBJ2-5; 10 bases are shared with TRBD1. With 3 bases clipped from V and 5 bases from J, the junction kept 12 bases outside the gene matches. CDR3 length equals 17 residues. The CDR3 loop reads CASSFWGEGQGPETQYF. The CDR3 region has the DNA TGTGCCAGCAGTTTTTGGGGGGAGGGACAGGGGCCGGAGACCCAGTACTTC.

With respect to this clonotype: A junction boundary mismatches the germline segment, possibly from a read error. J is TRBJ2-2 and V is TRBV19; 7 bases map to TRBD2. The CDR3 has 16 amino acids. Germline V gene lookup returns CDR1 LNHDA and CDR2 SQIVND (reference sequence). The CDR3 region is CASSIGTGTKRRELSF. The CDR3 DNA sequence: TGTGCCAGTAGTATAGGGACCGGGACGAAAAGGCGGGAGCTGTCTTTT.

This clonotype was picked up many times. The V gene is TRBV7-9, the J gene TRBJ1-1; a possible D gene is TRBD1 (5 bases). The CDR3 is made up of 13 amino acids. Trimming left V 1 base short and J 5 bases short, with 8 bases between. Germline CDR1 is SEHNR and CDR2 is FQNEAQ (reference sequence). The CDR3 here is CASSLGRETEAFF. DNA for the CDR3: TGTGCCAGCAGCTTAGGCAGGGAGACTGAAGCTTTCTTT.

This clonotype was seen at least ten times. This chain links TRBV24-1 with TRBJ2-1; 7 nucleotides line up with TRBD2. The CDR3 has 16 amino acids. V shed 2 bases, J shed 0 bases, and the junction held 3 bases outside the gene matches. CDR1 is KGHDR, CDR2 SFDVKD, per germline. The DNA for the CDR3 is TGTGCCACCAGTGATTCCTGGACTAGCTCCTACAATGAGCAGTTCTTC. It yields the protein CATSDSWTSSYNEQFF.